Presented here are 7 T cell receptor beta chains from one specimen sequenced in a study of cytomegalovirus exposure and HLA in healthy donors. Primers: 60 Vbeta forward and 13 Jbeta reverse. Profiled with immunoSEQ multiplex PCR; TCRdb holds only in-frame clones, not every one. The listing records roughly 120,000 clones. The sequencing input was PBMCs. The origin of the receptors is a man between 40 and 49 years old in good health and CMV-seronegative.

V gene TRBV5-1 combines with J gene TRBJ1-2, with TRBD1 matching over 8 bases. After removal of 3 bases from V and 4 bases from J, the junction contained 2 bases not matched to a gene. Germline loops: CDR1 SGHRS, CDR2 YFSETQ. The length of the CDR3 is 13 residues. CDR3: CASSSGQGYGYTF. The CDR3 coding sequence is TGCGCCAGCAGCTCAGGACAGGGCTATGGCTACACCTTC.

The gene calls are TRBV29-1 and TRBJ1-1, with TRBD1 identical over 10 bases. Germline V gives CDR1 SQVTM, CDR2 ANQGSEA. This CDR3 contains 13 residues. With V trimmed by 4 bases and J by 13 bases, 12 bases remained unmatched. The CDR3 protein is CSVATGGFRKGFF. For the CDR3, the DNA is TGCAGCGTTGCGACAGGGGGCTTTAGGAAGGGTTTCTTT.

The rearrangement links TRBV5-5 to TRBJ2-5; unclear D gene. Trimming took 2 bases from V and 0 from J, leaving 11 bases between them. Germline CDR1 SGHKS, CDR2 YYEKEE (reference sequence). The length of the CDR3 is 15 residues. The CDR3 spells CASSFSPVNQETQYF. DNA of the CDR3: TGTGCCAGCAGCTTTTCGCCGGTCAACCAAGAGACCCAGTACTTC.

The rearrangement uses TRBV29-1 and TRBJ1-3; D gene ambiguous. The CDR3 contains 12 residues. V was pared by 6 bases and J by 2 bases, with 8 bases between. Germline V gene sequence: CDR1 SQVTM, CDR2 ANQGSEA. The CDR3 loop is CSVKAAGNTIYF. CDR3 bases: TGCAGCGTAAAGGCGGCTGGAAACACCATATATTTT.

This chain joins TRBV28 and TRBJ1-1, with D hard to call. Trimming removed 3 bases from V and 4 bases from J, with 9 bases in between. Germline V CDR1 and CDR2: MDHEN, SYDVKM. CDR3 length: 13 amino acids. For the CDR3, the DNA is TGTGCCAGCAGTTTCCGGGTGGTCACTGAAGCTTTCTTT. Protein sequence: CASSFRVVTEAFF.

This chain links TRBV7-2 with TRBJ1-4, with D uncertain. The V and J ends lost 4 bases and 4 bases respectively, with 13 bases between them. Germline V lookup: CDR1 SGHTA, CDR2 FQGNSA. The length of the CDR3 is 15 residues. The CDR3 DNA reads as TGTGCCAGCAGCTGGCAACACACTAGTAATGAAAAACTGTTTTTT. It encodes CASSWQHTSNEKLFF.

The chain joins TRBV29-1 to TRBJ1-5, with D possibly being TRBD1 (5 bases). Germline lookup yields CDR1 SQVTM and CDR2 ANQGSEA. The CDR3 runs 15 residues. Trimming removed 0 bases from V and 6 bases from J, with 15 bases in between. CDR3 in amino acids: CSVEEWDGGSQPQHF. The CDR3 DNA follows: TGCAGCGTTGAAGAGTGGGACGGGGGAAGTCAGCCCCAGCATTTT.